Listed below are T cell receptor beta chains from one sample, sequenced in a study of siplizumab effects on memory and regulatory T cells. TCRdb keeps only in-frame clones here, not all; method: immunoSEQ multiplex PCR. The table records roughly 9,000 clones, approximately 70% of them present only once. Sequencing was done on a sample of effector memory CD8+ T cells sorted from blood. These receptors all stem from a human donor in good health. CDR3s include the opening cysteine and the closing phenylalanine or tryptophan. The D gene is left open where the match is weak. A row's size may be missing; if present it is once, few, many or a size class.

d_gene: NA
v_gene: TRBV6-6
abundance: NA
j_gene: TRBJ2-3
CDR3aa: CASSTRPDSGDTQYF
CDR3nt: TGTGCCAGCAGTACCCGACCGGACTCAGGGGATACGCAGTATTTT

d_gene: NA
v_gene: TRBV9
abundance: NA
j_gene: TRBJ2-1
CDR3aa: CASSPGASVEQFF
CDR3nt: TGTGCCAGCAGTCCGGGCGCGTCAGTCGAGCAGTTCTTC

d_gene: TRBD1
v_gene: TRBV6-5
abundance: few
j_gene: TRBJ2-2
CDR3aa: CASSPGTGNTGELFF
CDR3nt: TGTGCCAGCAGTCCCGGGACAGGAAACACCGGGGAGCTGTTTTTT

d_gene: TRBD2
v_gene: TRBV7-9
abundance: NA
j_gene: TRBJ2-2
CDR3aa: CASSLGSGANTGELFF
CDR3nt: TGTGCCAGCAGCTTAGGTAGCGGGGCCAACACCGGGGAGCTGTTTTTT

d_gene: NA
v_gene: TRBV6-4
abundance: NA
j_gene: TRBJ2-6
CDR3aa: CASSDSGANVLTF
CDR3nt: TGTGCCAGCAGTGACTCTGGGGCCAACGTCCTGACTTTC

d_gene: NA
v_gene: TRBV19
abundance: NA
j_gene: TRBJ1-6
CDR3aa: CASSIANSPLHF
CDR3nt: TGTGCCAGTAGTATCGCTAATTCACCCCTCCACTTT

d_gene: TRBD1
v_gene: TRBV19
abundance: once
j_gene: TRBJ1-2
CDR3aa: CASSIFVRDSSGYTF
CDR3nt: TGTGCCAGTAGTATTTTTGTGAGGGACAGCTCTGGCTACACCTTC

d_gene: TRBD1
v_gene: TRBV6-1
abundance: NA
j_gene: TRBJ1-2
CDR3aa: CASRPGTGPYGYTF
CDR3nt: TGTGCCAGCAGACCCGGGACAGGGCCGTATGGCTACACCTTC

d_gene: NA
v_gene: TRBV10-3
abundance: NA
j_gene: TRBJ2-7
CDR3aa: CDSCWGVCEQYF
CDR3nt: TGTGACAGTTGTTGGGGAGTCTGCGAGCAGTACTTC

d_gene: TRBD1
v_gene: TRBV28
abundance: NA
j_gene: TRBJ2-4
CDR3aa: CASSLILGQAAYKGKNIQYF
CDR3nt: TGTGCCAGCAGTCTCATCCTCGGACAGGCAGCCTATAAAGGCAAAAACATTCAGTACTTC

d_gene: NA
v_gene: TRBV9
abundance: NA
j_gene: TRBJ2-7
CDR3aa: CASSVGGRSYEQYF
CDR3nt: TGTGCCAGCAGCGTTGGTGGACGGTCCTACGAGCAGTACTTC

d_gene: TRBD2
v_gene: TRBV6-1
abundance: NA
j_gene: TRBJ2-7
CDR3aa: CASSELGGGNEEQYF
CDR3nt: TGTGCCAGCAGTGAGCTCGGGGGGGGGAACGAAGAGCAGTACTTC

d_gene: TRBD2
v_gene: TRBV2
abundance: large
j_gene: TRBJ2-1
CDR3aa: CASRTGTSDHEQFF
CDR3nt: TGTGCCAGCCGAACCGGGACTAGCGACCATGAGCAGTTCTTC

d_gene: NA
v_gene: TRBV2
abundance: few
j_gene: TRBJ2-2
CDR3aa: CASSPRDSTGELFF
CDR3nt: TGTGCCAGCAGCCCCCGGGACTCAACTGGGGAGCTGTTTTTT

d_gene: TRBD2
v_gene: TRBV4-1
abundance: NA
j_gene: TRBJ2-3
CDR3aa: CASSPIAGGAMDTQYF
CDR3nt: TGCGCCAGCAGCCCAATAGCGGGGGGGGCCATGGATACGCAGTATTTT

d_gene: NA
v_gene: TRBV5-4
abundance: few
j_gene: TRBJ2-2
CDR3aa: CASSQDKDRRTGELFF
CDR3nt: TGTGCCAGCAGCCAAGATAAGGACAGAAGAACCGGGGAGCTGTTTTTT

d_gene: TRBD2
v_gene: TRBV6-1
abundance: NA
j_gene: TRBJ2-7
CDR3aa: CASSVYTSGSYEQYF
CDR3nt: TGTGCCAGCAGTGTCTATACTAGCGGCTCCTACGAGCAGTACTTC

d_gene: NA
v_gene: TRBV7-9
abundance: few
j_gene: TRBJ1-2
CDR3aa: CASSLSRGLLNGYTF
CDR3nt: TGTGCCAGCAGTTTATCGCGCGGGTTGCTGAATGGCTACACCTTC

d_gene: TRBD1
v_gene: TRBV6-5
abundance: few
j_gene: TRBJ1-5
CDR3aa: CASSQDRGSQPQHF
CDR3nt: TGTGCCAGCAGCCAAGACAGGGGAAGTCAGCCCCAGCATTTT

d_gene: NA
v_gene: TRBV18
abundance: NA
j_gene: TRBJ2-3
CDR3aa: CASSPTGITDTQYF
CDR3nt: TGTGCCAGCTCACCAACGGGAATCACAGATACGCAGTATTTT

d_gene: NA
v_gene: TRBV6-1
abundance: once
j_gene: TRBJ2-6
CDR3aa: CASSEAPSGANVLTF
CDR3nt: TGTGCCAGCAGTGAAGCTCCCTCTGGGGCCAACGTCCTGACTTTC

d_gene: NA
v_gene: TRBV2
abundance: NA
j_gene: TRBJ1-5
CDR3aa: CASSLQTADQPQHF
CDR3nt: TGTGCCAGCAGTCTACAGACAGCGGATCAGCCCCAGCATTTT

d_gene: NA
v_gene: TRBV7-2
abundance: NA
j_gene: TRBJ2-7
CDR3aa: CASSLLGGRGEQYF
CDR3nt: TGTGCCAGCAGCTTACTGGGGGGCCGCGGCGAGCAGTACTTC

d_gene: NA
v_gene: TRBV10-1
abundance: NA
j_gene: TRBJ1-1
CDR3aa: CASSKDTSNTEAFF
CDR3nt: TGCGCCAGCAGTAAAGACACCTCGAACACTGAAGCTTTCTTT

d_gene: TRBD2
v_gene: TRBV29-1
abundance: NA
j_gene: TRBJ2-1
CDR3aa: CSVGTSGSNEQFF
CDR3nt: TGCAGCGTCGGGACTAGCGGGAGTAATGAGCAGTTCTTC

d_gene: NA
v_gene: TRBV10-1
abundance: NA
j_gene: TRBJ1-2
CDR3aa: CASSEEDREKTYGYTF
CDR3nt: TGCGCCAGCAGTGAGGAAGATCGCGAAAAGACCTATGGCTACACCTTC

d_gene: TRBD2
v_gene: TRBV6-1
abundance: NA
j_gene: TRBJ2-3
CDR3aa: CASSEATSGPPADTQYF
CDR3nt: TGTGCCAGCAGTGAGGCGACTAGCGGGCCCCCGGCAGATACGCAGTATTTT

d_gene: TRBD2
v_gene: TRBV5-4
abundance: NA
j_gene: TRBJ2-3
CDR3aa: CASSVTSGFSTDTQYF
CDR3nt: TGTGCCAGCAGCGTCACTAGCGGGTTTAGCACAGATACGCAGTATTTT

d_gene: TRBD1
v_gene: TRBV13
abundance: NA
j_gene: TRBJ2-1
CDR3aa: CASSGGIGDREYNEQFF
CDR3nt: TGTGCCAGCAGCGGGGGTATTGGGGACAGAGAATACAATGAGCAGTTCTTC

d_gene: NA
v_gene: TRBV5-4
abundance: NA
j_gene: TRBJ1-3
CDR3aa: CASSLDSRNTIYF
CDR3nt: TGTGCCAGCAGCTTGGACTCACGAAACACCATATATTTT

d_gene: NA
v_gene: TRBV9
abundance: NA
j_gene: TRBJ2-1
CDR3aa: CASSPRMAGIYEQFF
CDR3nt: TGTGCCAGCAGCCCTCGCATGGCCGGGATTTATGAGCAGTTCTTC

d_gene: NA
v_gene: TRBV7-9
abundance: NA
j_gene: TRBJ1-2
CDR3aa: CASSPPLEQYWGYTF
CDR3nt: TGTGCCAGCAGCCCCCCCCTGGAACAGTACTGGGGCTACACCTTC

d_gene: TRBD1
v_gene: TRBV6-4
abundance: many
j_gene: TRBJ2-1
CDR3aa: CASSEGQGGNEQFF
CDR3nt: TGTGCCAGCAGTGAGGGACAGGGAGGAAATGAGCAGTTCTTC

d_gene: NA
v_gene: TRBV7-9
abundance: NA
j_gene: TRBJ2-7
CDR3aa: CASSPKETYEQYF
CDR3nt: TGTGCCAGCAGCCCCAAAGAGACCTACGAGCAGTACTTC

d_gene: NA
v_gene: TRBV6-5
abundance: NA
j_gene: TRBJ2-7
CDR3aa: CASSYSAGFYEQYF
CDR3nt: TGTGCCAGCAGTTACTCGGCGGGGTTCTACGAGCAGTACTTC

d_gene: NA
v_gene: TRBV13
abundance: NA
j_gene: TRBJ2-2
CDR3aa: CASSLPLARNTGELFF
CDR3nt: TGTGCCAGCAGCTTACCGCTAGCCCGGAACACCGGGGAGCTGTTTTTT

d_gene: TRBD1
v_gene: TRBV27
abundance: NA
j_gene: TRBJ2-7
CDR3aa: CASSFIPGQGIHEQYF
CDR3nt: TGTGCCAGCAGTTTCATTCCGGGACAGGGCATCCACGAGCAGTACTTC